This T cell receptor beta chain was sequenced during a study of T cell repertoires in cytomegalovirus infection. Study overall: Recently identified HLA-C-restricted and well-studied HLA-B-restricted CMV epitopes were used. Study-wide points: CMV-specific TCR beta clonotypes restricted by HLA-C were the ones dominating the ex vivo response.

Germline assignment: CDR1 SGHDN and CDR2 FVKESK. V was clipped by 5 bases and J by 4 bases, with 14 bases between them. This CDR3 spans 15 amino acids. TCRdb called the reads again in MiXCR, with one record for every CDR3 protein. The table includes 830,000 or so distinct CDR3 sequences, approximately 32% detected once. As to this clonotype: Its antigen is currently unknown.

The TCR comes from a human donor in good health (CMV status not recorded). Some clones in this sample may be carry-over from other donors' samples. V gene TRBV14 combines with J gene TRBJ2-2, with D unclear. The sequencing here drew on cultured CD8+ T cells from PBMCs, taken from culture after CMV antigen stimulation. The CDR3 nucleotides are TGTGCCAGCAGCGTTCAAGGCTCCGGCACCGGGGAGCTGTTTTTT. Encoded protein: CASSVQGSGTGELFF.